This T cell receptor (beta chain) was sequenced in a study of early stage breast cancer tumors. On the study more broadly: Invasive lobular carcinomas made up about 30% of the 12 ER+/PR+/HER2- tumors.

This clone was observed once. As yet, its antigen is unknown. This CDR3 contains 16 residues. The germline gives CDR1 WNHNN, CDR2 SYGVQD (reference sequence). V gave up 0 bases and J gave up 4 bases; unmatched junction bases: 6. Blood replicates held 0.5 ug DNA, tumor or normal breast approximately 1.5 ug, two each. Libraries were prepared by immunoSEQ multiplex PCR; TCRdb keeps only in-frame clonotypes and omits some of them. The data hold approximately 50,000 clones, with about 80% observed a single time. Findings and caveats of the study: Commonly generated sequences made up most enriched TCRB sequences shared between patients.

The material sequenced was blood. The source is a person in their twenties or thirties with breast cancer. The J gene is TRBJ1-1, the V gene TRBV10-1, with 9 bases that match TRBD1. This CDR3 reads CASSESGGTGSTEAFF. The CDR3 nucleotides read TGCGCCAGCAGTGAGTCAGGGGGGACAGGGAGCACTGAAGCTTTCTTT.